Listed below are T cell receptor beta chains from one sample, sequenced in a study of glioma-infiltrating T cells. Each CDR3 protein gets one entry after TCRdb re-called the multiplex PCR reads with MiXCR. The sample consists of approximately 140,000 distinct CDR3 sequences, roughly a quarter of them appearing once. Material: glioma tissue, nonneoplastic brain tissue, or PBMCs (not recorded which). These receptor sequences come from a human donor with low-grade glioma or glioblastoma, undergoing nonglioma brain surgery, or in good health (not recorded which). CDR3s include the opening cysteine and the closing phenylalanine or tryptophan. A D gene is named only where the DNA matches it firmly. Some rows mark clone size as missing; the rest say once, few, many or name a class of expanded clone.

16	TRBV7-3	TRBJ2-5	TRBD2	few	TGTGCCAGCAGCTTCCCCAGCGGGGCGTACCAAGAGACCCAGTACTTC	CASSFPSGAYQETQYF
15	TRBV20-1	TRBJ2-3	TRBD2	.	TGCAGTGCTACTGATTTAGCGGGACACACAGATACGCAGTATTTT	CSATDLAGHTDTQYF
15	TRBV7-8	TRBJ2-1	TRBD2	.	TGTGCCAGCAGCCCGTCTAGCGGGGGGGACAATGAGCAGTTCTTC	CASSPSSGGDNEQFF
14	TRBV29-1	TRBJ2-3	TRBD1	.	TGCAGCGTCTGGGACAGGGGGAGCACAGATACGCAGTATTTT	CSVWDRGSTDTQYF
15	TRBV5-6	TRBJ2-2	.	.	TGTGCCAGCAGCTTGGACCCAGCGAACACCGGGGAGCTGTTTTTT	CASSLDPANTGELFF
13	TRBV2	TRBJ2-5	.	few	TGTGCCAGCAGTGATTTCCCCTCGGAGACCCAGTACTTC	CASSDFPSETQYF
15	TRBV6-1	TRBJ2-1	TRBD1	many	TGTGCCAGCAGTCCCCAGGGACAGTCCTACAATGAGCAGTTCTTC	CASSPQGQSYNEQFF
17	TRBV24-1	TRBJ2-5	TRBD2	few	TGTGCCACCAGTGATCCTTCGGGACTAGCGGGGCGAGAGACCCAGTACTTC	CATSDPSGLAGRETQYF
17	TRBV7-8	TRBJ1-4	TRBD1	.	TGTGCCAGCAGCTCGTACCCCGGGACAGCAGGGTATGAAAAACTGTTTTTT	CASSSYPGTAGYEKLFF
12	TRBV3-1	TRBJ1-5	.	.	TGTGCCAGCAGCCAATCCACCCAAGCCCAGCATTTT	CASSQSTQAQHF
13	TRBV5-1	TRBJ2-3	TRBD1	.	TGCGCCAGCAGGACAGGGGCCCCAGATACGCAGTATTTT	CASRTGAPDTQYF
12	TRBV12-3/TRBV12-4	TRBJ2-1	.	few	TGTGCCAGCAGTTTAGAGGGGCATGAGCAGTTCTTC	CASSLEGHEQFF
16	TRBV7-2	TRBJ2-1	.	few	TGTGCCAGCAGCCCCGAGGGAGGGGGGGCCTACAATGAGCAGTTCTTC	CASSPEGGGAYNEQFF
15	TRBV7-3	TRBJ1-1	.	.	TGTGCCAGCAGCAGGGGGGACTCAAGGAACACTGAAGCTTTCTTT	CASSRGDSRNTEAFF
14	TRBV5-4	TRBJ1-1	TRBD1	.	TGTGCCAGCAGGCGGCAGGGGGGTACCACTGAAGCTTTCTTT	CASRRQGGTTEAFF
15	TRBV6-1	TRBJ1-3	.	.	TGTGCCAGCAGACGGAACGGAGTATCTGGAAACACCATATATTTT	CASRRNGVSGNTIYF
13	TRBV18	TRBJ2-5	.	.	TGTGCCAGCTCACCACGGCAGTGGGAGACCCAGTACTTC	CASSPRQWETQYF
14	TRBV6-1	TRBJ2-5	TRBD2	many	TGTGCCAGCAGTCCGGTAGCGGGGGAAGAGACCCAGTACTTC	CASSPVAGEETQYF
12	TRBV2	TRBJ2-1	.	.	TGTGCCAGCAGTGTACGGGAGAATGAGCAGTTCTTC	CASSVRENEQFF
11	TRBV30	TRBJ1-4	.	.	TGTGCCTGGAGGACGGCCGAAAAACTGTTTTTT	CAWRTAEKLFF
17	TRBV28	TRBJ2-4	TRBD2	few	TGTGCCAGCAGTTTAGGAAGCGGGGGGGGGACCAAAAACATTCAGTACTTC	CASSLGSGGGTKNIQYF
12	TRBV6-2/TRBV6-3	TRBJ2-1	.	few	TGTGCCATCAGTGCCGTGGAGGATGAGCAGTTCTTC	CAISAVEDEQFF
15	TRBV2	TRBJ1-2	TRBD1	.	TGTGCCAGCAAACCACCCGGGACAGTCAACTATGGCTACACCTTC	CASKPPGTVNYGYTF
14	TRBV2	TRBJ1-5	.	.	TGTGCCAGGGCCGCGGGAGAAGCGAATCAGCCCCAGCATTTT	CARAAGEANQPQHF
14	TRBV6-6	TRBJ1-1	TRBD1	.	TGTGCCAGCAGTTACCGGGACAGGGGGACTGAAGCTTTCTTT	CASSYRDRGTEAFF
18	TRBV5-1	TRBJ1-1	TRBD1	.	TGCGCCAGCAGCCAGAAGACCGGGACAGCCCTCATGAACACTGAAGCTTTCTTT	CASSQKTGTALMNTEAFF
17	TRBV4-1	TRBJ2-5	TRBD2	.	TGCGCCAGCAGCCAACCCGGGACTAGCGGGGGGCAAGAGACCCAGTACTTC	CASSQPGTSGGQETQYF
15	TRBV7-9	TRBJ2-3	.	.	TGTGCCAGCAGCTTAGGTCCGGGATTCACAGATACGCAGTATTTT	CASSLGPGFTDTQYF
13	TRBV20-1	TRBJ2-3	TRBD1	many	TGCAGTGCCAGGGACAGCCGCACAGATACGCAGTATTTT	CSARDSRTDTQYF
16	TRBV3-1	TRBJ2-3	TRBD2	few	TGTGCCAGCAGCCTCGGGACTACATCTGGCACAGATACGCAGTATTTT	CASSLGTTSGTDTQYF
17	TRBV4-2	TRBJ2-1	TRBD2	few	TGTGCCAGCAGCCACGAGTTAACTAGCGGGGGGGAGGATGAGCAGTTCTTC	CASSHELTSGGEDEQFF
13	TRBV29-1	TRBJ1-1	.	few	TGCAGCACCGCCTTGGGGGAGTACACTGAAGCTTTCTTT	CSTALGEYTEAFF
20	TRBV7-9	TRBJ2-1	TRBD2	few	TGCGCCAGCAGCCAAGAAAGGACTAGCGGGGGGCCCCCGTTTTTGGGTGAGCAGTTCTTC	CASSQERTSGGPPFLGEQFF
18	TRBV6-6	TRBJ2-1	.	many	TGTGCCAGCAGTTACGCCCGTAGCCGGAGTTCGTCCTACAATGAGCAGTTCTTC	CASSYARSRSSSYNEQFF